This TCR beta chain was identified during a study of T cells in Graves' hyperthyroidism and ophthalmopathy. Overall study context: Peripheral blood was drawn at first diagnosis, prior to all treatment.

RNA transcripts served as the template for amplifying TCR beta CDR3 regions. The TCR CDR3 was amplified in a first-round RT-PCR using the HTBI primer set. TCRdb redid the calling of the multiplex PCR reads with MiXCR, one entry per CDR3 protein. The sample has over 500,000 distinct CDR3 sequences; roughly a sixth are singletons. This CDR3 spans 15 amino acids. Trimming shortened V by 8 bases and J by 4 bases, and 18 bases separated the two germline ends. CDR1 and CDR2 (germline): MDHEN, SYDVKM. Material: blood. The J gene is TRBJ2-1, the V gene TRBV28; a possible D gene is TRBD2 (6 bases). This sequence was found in a woman under 30 with Graves' ophthalmopathy. The CDR3 coding sequence is TGTGCCAGCTGCCCCCCCAGGGCGGGGTACAATGAGCAGTTCTTC. Translation: CASCPPRAGYNEQFF.